This T cell receptor (beta chain) derives from a study of neoadjuvant anti-PD-1 for oral cavity cancer. About the study: Non-progressing patients received a fourth nivolumab dose near day 43, then surgery on days 50-56. The study's findings and limits: Non-responders to neoadjuvant nivolumab had significantly more clonal PBMC T cells than responders. With three patients per group, TCR findings need larger cohorts.

This CDR3 region has 16 residues. In germline, CDR1 is SGHNT, CDR2 YYREEE (reference sequence). The trim removed 1 base at V and 6 bases at J, leaving 6 bases unmatched. This clone was seen a single time. Its target is unknown. Time point described: after neoadjuvant nivolumab, at surgical resection. Repertoires were generated with immunoSEQ multiplex PCR, while TCRdb's copy carries only in-frame clones and drops some. The sample contains under 15,000 clones, over 55% of which appear only once. The sequence was collected from a person between 40 and 80 years old with oral cavity squamous cell carcinoma. The sample in question was PBMCs, obtained after nivolumab (anti-PD-1) treatment. V and J are TRBV5-4 and TRBJ1-4; TRBD1 matches 10 bases. This chain's CDR3 is CASSLSGTGAHEKLFF. The CDR3 DNA sequence: TGTGCCAGCAGCTTGTCCGGGACAGGGGCCCATGAAAAACTGTTTTTT. The variable domain in full, completed from reference TRBV5-4 and TRBJ1-4, reads ETGVTQSPTHLIKTRGQQVTLRCSSQSGHNTVSWYQQALGQGPQFIFQYYREEENGRGNFPPRFSGLQFPNYSSELNVNALELDDSALYLCASSLSGTGAHEKLFFGSGTQLSVL.